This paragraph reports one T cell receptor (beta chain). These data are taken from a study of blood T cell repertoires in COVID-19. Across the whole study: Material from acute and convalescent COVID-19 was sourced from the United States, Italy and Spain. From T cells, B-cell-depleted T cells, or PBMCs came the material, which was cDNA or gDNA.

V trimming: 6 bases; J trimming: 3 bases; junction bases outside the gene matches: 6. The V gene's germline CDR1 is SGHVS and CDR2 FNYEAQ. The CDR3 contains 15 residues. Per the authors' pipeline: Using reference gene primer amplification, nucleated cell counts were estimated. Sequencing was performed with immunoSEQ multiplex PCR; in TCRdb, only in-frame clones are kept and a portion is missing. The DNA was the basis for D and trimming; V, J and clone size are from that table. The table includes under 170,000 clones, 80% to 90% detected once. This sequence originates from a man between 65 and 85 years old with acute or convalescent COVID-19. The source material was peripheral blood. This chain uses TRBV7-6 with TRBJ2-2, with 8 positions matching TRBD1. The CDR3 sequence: CASSRVTGDTGELFF. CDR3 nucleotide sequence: TGTGCCAGCAGTAGAGTGACAGGGGACACCGGGGAGCTGTTTTTT.